This T cell receptor (beta chain) derives from a study of cytomegalovirus exposure and HLA in healthy donors. Findings and limits, study-wide: Cytomegalovirus-associated status was assigned to 150 or so TCR beta chains. Across donors, sequencing depth was assumed by presence/absence analyses to be roughly uniform.

Looked up from germline, CDR1 is SNHLY and CDR2 is FYNNEI. CDR3 size: 14 residues. V dropped 5 bases and J dropped 7; count of bases not matched to a gene: 7. Turning to this clone: Antigen specificity is unknown.

It was with 60 Vbeta and 13 Jbeta primers that the PCR ran. The method was immunoSEQ multiplex PCR; TCRdb's version includes in-frame clones alone and lacks a portion of them. Altogether around 100,000 clones are present, about 70% being singletons, with the ten largest covering approximately 2.3%. The chain employs TRBV2 and TRBJ1-5; 8 bases are shared with TRBD1. The sequencing input was PBMCs. This clonotype was sampled from a man aged 25 to 45 in good health and CMV-seronegative. CDR3 coding DNA: TGTGCCAGCAGTCAGACAGGGGTTGGGCAGCCCCAGCATTTT. Translating gives CASSQTGVGQPQHF.